Listed below are T cell receptor beta chains from one sample, sequenced in a study of shared clonotypes between healthy human individuals. Assay: immunoSEQ multiplex PCR; the TCRdb copy retains only in-frame clones and omits some. The table includes approximately 2,200,000 clones, roughly 91% detected once. The sequencing input was naive CD8+ T cells from PBMCs. Every receptor here comes from a man younger than 35 in good health. Some clones in this sample may be carry-over from other donors' samples. CDR3s include the opening cysteine and the closing phenylalanine or tryptophan. D genes are given only for firm matches. Only part of the rows carry a size: once, few, many, or a class if the clone is expanded.

NA,NA,TRBV9,TRBJ2-1,TGTGCCAGCACCACCCAGGGTCGATCCAATGAGCAGTTCTTC,CASTTQGRSNEQFF
NA,NA,TRBV19,TRBJ1-1,TGTGCCAGTAGTATAGTTTGGCCGGAAAAACAAGGATTGAACACTGAAGCTTTCTTT,CASSIVWPEKQGLNTEAFF
NA,TRBD1,TRBV7-9,TRBJ2-1,TGTGCCAGCAGCCAGGGGGACAGCTCCTACAATGAGCAGTTCTTC,CASSQGDSSYNEQFF
few,NA,TRBV4-1,TRBJ1-1,TGCGCCAGCAGCCAAAGAGTCGTAGGGAACACTGAAGCTTTCTTT,CASSQRVVGNTEAFF
NA,NA,TRBV19,TRBJ1-1,TGTGCCAGTAGTATAACGACTCGAGACAAGAACACTGAAGCTTTCTTT,CASSITTRDKNTEAFF
NA,TRBD1,TRBV15,TRBJ1-2,TGTGCCACCAGCAATGACAGGGAACCAGGCATTGATGGCTACACCTTC,CATSNDREPGIDGYTF
NA,TRBD2,TRBV9,TRBJ2-2,TGTGCCAGCAGCGACGCCCTGGGGCTAGCGGGACTGAACACCGGGGAGCTGTTTTTT,CASSDALGLAGLNTGELFF
NA,NA,TRBV27,TRBJ2-7,TGTGCCAGCAGTTTATCGCAATCCGGCTACGAGCAGTACTTC,CASSLSQSGYEQYF
NA,NA,TRBV28,TRBJ2-1,TGTGCCAGCAGTTTGTTTGGTTACAATGAGCAGTTCTTC,CASSLFGYNEQFF
NA,TRBD1,TRBV27,TRBJ2-7,TGTGCCAGCAGGTCGATGCCTGGGACAGACTACGAGCAGTACTTC,CASRSMPGTDYEQYF
NA,TRBD2,TRBV27,TRBJ2-5,TGTGCCAGCAGCGGCGGGGGACTAGCGGGGATGGAGACCCAGTACTTC,CASSGGGLAGMETQYF
NA,TRBD2,TRBV9,TRBJ2-7,TGTGCCAGCAGCGCCGCGTCGGGGACTAGCGCCTACGAGCAGTACTTC,CASSAASGTSAYEQYF
NA,NA,TRBV2,TRBJ1-4,TGTGCCAGCAGTGAAGCGCTTAATTTTGCAGAACTGTTTTTT,CASSEALNFAELFF
NA,NA,TRBV19,TRBJ2-1,TGTGCCAGTAGTATATGGAGAAACACGGGTGAGCAGTTCTTC,CASSIWRNTGEQFF
NA,NA,TRBV28,TRBJ2-1,TGTGCCAGCAGTTCCGGACGGTACAATGAGCAGTTCTTC,CASSSGRYNEQFF
NA,NA,TRBV11-2,TRBJ2-7,TGTGCCAGCAGCTTATCGTCCAGATCCCCCTCCTACGAGCAGTACTTC,CASSLSSRSPSYEQYF
NA,TRBD2,TRBV19,TRBJ2-1,TGTGCCAGTAGTGGGTTCAGCGGGAGGGCCTTTTATGAGCAGTTCTTC,CASSGFSGRAFYEQFF
NA,NA,TRBV19,TRBJ2-3,TGTGCCAGTAGTGGTAGCACAGATACGCAGTATTTT,CASSGSTDTQYF
NA,NA,TRBV6-1,TRBJ2-7,TGTGCCAGCACCCAAAGGGCCCAGGCCTACTACGAGCAGTACTTC,CASTQRAQAYYEQYF
NA,NA,TRBV18,TRBJ2-7,TGTGCCAGCTCACCAGAGAGAGGGACGACCTACGAGCAGTACTTC,CASSPERGTTYEQYF
NA,NA,TRBV6-5,TRBJ1-1,TGTGCCAGCAGAGAACTCGGCGACACTGAAGCTTTCTTT,CASRELGDTEAFF
NA,TRBD1,TRBV11-2,TRBJ2-7,TGTGCCAGCAGCTTGATGGACAGGGCTCACGAGCAGTACTTC,CASSLMDRAHEQYF
NA,TRBD2,TRBV14,TRBJ2-7,TGTGCCAGCAGCCAAGGACTAGCTACCTTGAGCTCTTTC,CASSQGLATLSSF
NA,NA,TRBV4-3,TRBJ1-4,TGCGCCAGCAGCCAAGATCCCCCCGGGGGTTATGAAAAACTGTTTTTT,CASSQDPPGGYEKLFF
NA,NA,TRBV2,TRBJ1-1,TGTGCCAGCAGTGAGGGCTTCAACACTGAAGCTTTCTTT,CASSEGFNTEAFF
NA,NA,TRBV5-1,TRBJ1-2,TGCGCCAGCAGCTTCTTAGGGAACGGCTACACCTTC,CASSFLGNGYTF
NA,NA,TRBV6-9,TRBJ2-7,TGTGCCAGCAGTTATCAGGGCGAGCAGTACTTC,CASSYQGEQYF
NA,NA,TRBV4-3,TRBJ2-2,TGCGCCAGCAGCCGACCGGGACCAAACACCGGGGAGCTGTTTTTT,CASSRPGPNTGELFF
NA,NA,TRBV11-2,TRBJ2-1,TGTGCCAGCAGCTTAGGTCGGCTAATCTACAATGAGCAGTTCTTC,CASSLGRLIYNEQFF
NA,NA,TRBV9,TRBJ1-4,TGTGCCAGCAGCCCCTCGGGGGGGGCAACTAATGAAAAACTGTTTTTT,CASSPSGGATNEKLFF
NA,NA,TRBV28,TRBJ1-1,TGTGCCAGCAGATCAGCCCCGGAGGACACTGAAGCTTTCTTT,CASRSAPEDTEAFF
NA,TRBD1,TRBV10-3,TRBJ2-3,TGTGCCATCAGTGACACCGGGACAGGGGGCACAGATACGCAGTATTTT,CAISDTGTGGTDTQYF
NA,NA,TRBV7-9,TRBJ2-4,TGTGCCAGCAGCCCCGCGGAGGCCGGCATTCAGTACTTC,CASSPAEAGIQYF
NA,NA,TRBV28,TRBJ1-1,TGTGCCAGCACCCTAGAACTGTTTAAGACAGGGAACACTGAAGCTTTCTTT,CASTLELFKTGNTEAFF
NA,NA,TRBV20-1,TRBJ2-1,TGCAGTGCTAGCGTTCTCGGTGAGCAGTTCTTC,CSASVLGEQFF
NA,NA,TRBV4-1,TRBJ1-3,TGCGCCAGCAGCCAGAAGACAGTGGAGAGAAACACCATATATTTT,CASSQKTVERNTIYF
NA,TRBD2,TRBV19,TRBJ2-1,TGTGCCAGTAGACCCCGAGGGACTAGCGGTTGGGGCAATGAGCAGTTCTTC,CASRPRGTSGWGNEQFF
NA,NA,TRBV7-9,TRBJ1-1,TGTGCCAGCAGTGAGGCCATGAACACTGAAGCTTTCTTT,CASSEAMNTEAFF
NA,TRBD1,TRBV27,TRBJ2-5,TGTGCCAGCAGTTGGACCGGGACAGACCAAGAGACCCAGTACTTC,CASSWTGTDQETQYF
NA,NA,TRBV4-1,TRBJ2-7,TGCGCCAGCAGCCAAGAGGAGAACGAGCAGTACTTC,CASSQEENEQYF
NA,NA,TRBV28,TRBJ2-3,TGTGCCAGCAGTTTACGACAGAGCGGCACAGATACGCAGTATTTT,CASSLRQSGTDTQYF
NA,NA,TRBV10-3,TRBJ2-7,TGTGCCGCCGAGGGGCCCTACGAGCAGTACTTC,CAAEGPYEQYF
NA,NA,TRBV19,TRBJ1-5,TGTGCCAGTAGTCCCCTCTTACAGGGAAGCAATCAGCCCCAGCATTTT,CASSPLLQGSNQPQHF
NA,NA,TRBV5-4,TRBJ2-1,TGTGCCAGCAGCTTGGTTATTGTGACAGGACGCTACAATGAGCAGTTCTTC,CASSLVIVTGRYNEQFF